Listed here are 9 T cell receptor beta chains from one sample, sequenced in a study of cytomegalovirus exposure and HLA in healthy donors. Amplification used 60 Vbeta primers and 13 Jbeta primers. TCRdb's table, derived via immunoSEQ multiplex PCR, lists solely in-frame clones and lacks some. The sample yields about 160,000 clones, around 78% seen once. The source material was PBMCs. These receptors were taken from a woman between 40 and 55 years old in good health and CMV-seronegative.

This chain connects TRBV4-1 to TRBJ1-3; a weak D match, TRBD1 (5 bases). The germline V gene encodes CDR1 MGHRA and CDR2 YSYEKL. Deletions cut 1 base from V and 8 bases from J, with 21 bases between. This CDR3 has 17 amino acids. CDR3 sequence reads: CASSQAAAGPKHDTIYF. The DNA of the CDR3 is TGCGCCAGCAGCCAAGCAGCCGCGGGACCCAAGCACGACACCATATATTTT.

The rearrangement joins TRBV19 to TRBJ1-4; 9 positions match TRBD1. The CDR3 consists of 19 residues. The V gene end was trimmed by 3 bases and the J gene end by 5 bases; junction bases not matched to a gene: 16. The germline V gene encodes CDR1 LNHDA and CDR2 SQIVND (reference sequence). The CDR3 protein is CASSIRQGQGGPLNEKLFF. Written as DNA, the CDR3 is TGTGCCAGTAGTATCCGCCAGGGACAGGGTGGACCGCTGAATGAAAAACTGTTTTTT. Using reference TRBV19 and TRBJ1-4 for the parts outside the CDR3, the full variable domain is DGGITQSPKYLFRKEGQNVTLSCEQNLNHDAMYWYRQDPGQGLRLIYYSQIVNDFQKGDIAEGYSVSREKKESFPLTVTSAQKNPTAFYLCASSIRQGQGGPLNEKLFFGSGTQLSVL.

The gene calls are TRBV6-5 and TRBJ2-2; D gene uncertain. With 4 bases removed from V and 4 bases from J, the gap between germline ends came to 4 bases. Germline V gives CDR1 MNHEY, CDR2 SVGAGI. The CDR3 has 12 amino acids. The DNA for the CDR3 is TGTGCCAGCAGTTCCTTCACCGGGGAGCTGTTTTTT. As protein: CASSSFTGELFF.

The V gene is TRBV28, the J gene TRBJ2-7, with D perhaps matching TRBD1 (6 bases). V was shortened by 3 bases and J by 0 bases, with 12 bases between the two germline ends. The CDR3 length is 15 residues. Germline loops: CDR1 MDHEN, CDR2 SYDVKM. The chain's CDR3 is CASSFSWDTSYEQYF. The DNA for the CDR3 is TGTGCCAGCAGTTTCTCGTGGGACACCTCCTACGAGCAGTACTTC.

The chain has TRBV4-1 and TRBJ2-1; TRBD1 aligns across 11 bases. CDR3 size: 14 residues. V shed 5 bases, J shed 9 bases, and the junction held 6 bases outside the gene matches. Germline V gene lookup returns CDR1 MGHRA and CDR2 YSYEKL. CDR3 in DNA: TGCGCCAGCAGCAACGGACAGGGGGCAAGTGAGCAGTTCTTC. This codes for CASSNGQGASEQFF.

The sample holds one count of this clone. The rearrangement uses TRBV10-3 and TRBJ2-3; D perhaps matches TRBD1 (7 bases). Looked up from germline, CDR1 is ENHRY and CDR2 is SYGVKD. This CDR3 comprises 13 residues. Trimming left V 10 bases short and J 8 bases short, with 19 bases between. Written as DNA, the CDR3 is TGTGCCACTCGACAGGGAGGCATCGGTACGCAGTATTTT. It yields the protein CATRQGGIGTQYF.

This clone turned up a few times. The chain employs TRBV6-5 and TRBJ2-3; TRBD2 agrees at 10 bases. CDR3 length equals 14 residues. The V segment lost 5 bases and the J segment 1 base; nucleotides outside the gene matches: 0. Looked up from germline, CDR1 is MNHEY and CDR2 is SVGAGI. CDR3 sequence reads: CASSTSGGTDTQYF. CDR3 nucleotide sequence: TGTGCCAGCAGTACTAGCGGGGGCACAGATACGCAGTATTTT.

The chain couples TRBV18 to TRBJ1-2, with D possibly TRBD1 on 5 matching bases. The CDR3 consists of 13 residues. Trimming took off 1 base at V and 7 bases at J, with 10 bases between the two ends. Germline V gene lookup returns CDR1 KGHSH and CDR2 LQKENI. The CDR3: CASSPQGYGGYTF. In DNA, the CDR3 is TGTGCCAGCTCACCACAGGGGTACGGTGGCTACACCTTC.

Only a few counts were recorded for this clone. The CDR3 DNA follows: TGTGCTGCCCGCGGGGCAGGCAGCTACACCTTC. It yields the protein CAARGAGSYTF. The chain links TRBV19 to TRBJ1-2, with D maybe TRBD1 (5 bases). The germline CDR1 and CDR2 sequences are LNHDA and SQIVND (reference sequence). The CDR3 length is 11 residues. The full variable domain, with the rest looked up from reference TRBV19 and TRBJ1-2, is DGGITQSPKYLFRKEGQNVTLSCEQNLNHDAMYWYRQDPGQGLRLIYYSQIVNDFQKGDIAEGYSVSREKKESFPLTVTSAQKNPTAFYLCAARGAGSYTFGSGTRLTVV.